These 9 T cell receptor beta chains originate from one sample sequenced in a study of T cell responses to AZD1222 COVID-19 vaccine. This table comes from immunoSEQ multiplex PCR, and its TCRdb copy is limited to in-frame clones, with some not included. The table has some 130,000 clones, approximately 90% seen once. The sample was peripheral blood, taken on day 0 of AZD1222 vaccination. All receptors derive from an adult in good health.

This sequence joins TRBV2 and TRBJ1-6; D is unresolved. The germline V and J ends were trimmed by 6 bases and 3 bases, with 9 bases remaining between them. This CDR3 contains 14 residues. Per germline, CDR1 SNHLY and CDR2 FYNNEI. CDR3 residues: CASRQDGYNSPLHF. In nucleotides, the CDR3 is TGTGCCAGCAGGCAGGACGGCTATAATTCACCCCTCCACTTT.

The CDR3 here is CASSPTSGVSTDTQYF. The CDR3 DNA sequence: TGTGCCAGCAGCCCGACTAGCGGGGTTAGCACAGATACGCAGTATTTT. This sequence joins TRBV5-4 and TRBJ2-3; TRBD2 matches 11 bases. The J segment lost 0 bases and the V segment lost 4 bases, leaving 4 bases of the junction unmatched. The length of the CDR3 is 16 residues. Germline V gene data show CDR1 as SGHNT and CDR2 as YYREEE (reference sequence).

The count of this clone is one. This chain links TRBV5-5 with TRBJ2-1; no firm D call. Germline lookup yields CDR1 SGHKS and CDR2 YYEKEE (reference sequence). This CDR3 region has 13 residues. Trimming shortened V by 4 bases and J by 2 bases, and 7 bases separated the two germline ends. CDR3 bases: TGTGCCAGCAGCCTAAACACCTACAATGAGCAGTTCTTC. Amino acids: CASSLNTYNEQFF.

The chain has TRBV7-6 and TRBJ2-5, with 13 bases matching TRBD2. Per the germline V gene, CDR1 is SGHVS and CDR2 is FNYEAQ. This CDR3 is built from 17 residues. V lost 6 bases, J lost 1 base, and 8 bases stayed unmatched. CDR3 sequence reads: CASRAGTSGEIQETQYF. Written as DNA, the CDR3 is TGTGCCAGCAGGGCCGGGACTAGCGGGGAAATCCAAGAGACCCAGTACTTC.

The rearrangement uses TRBV28 and TRBJ1-2, with a tentative D call TRBD1 (6 bases). This CDR3 is 12 amino acids long. V dropped 6 bases and J dropped 4 bases, with 9 bases sitting between them. Germline lookup yields CDR1 MDHEN and CDR2 SYDVKM. CDR3 in amino acids: CASRRTAYGYTF. The CDR3 region has the DNA TGTGCCAGCAGGAGGACAGCCTATGGCTACACCTTC.

The chain combines TRBV5-6 with TRBJ2-2; D is unresolved. This CDR3 has 15 amino acids. Germline CDR1 is SGHDT and CDR2 is YYEEEE. V was trimmed by 2 bases and J by 5 bases, leaving 13 bases between them. The CDR3: CASSFWAANTGELFF. Here the CDR3 DNA reads TGTGCCAGCAGCTTTTGGGCAGCCAATACCGGGGAGCTGTTTTTT.

The genes are TRBV6-5 and TRBJ1-2, with 10 positions matching TRBD1. The CDR3 runs to 14 residues. Germline assignment: CDR1 MNHEY and CDR2 SVGAGI. V shed 6 bases and J 4 bases; nucleotides not matched to a gene: 5. In DNA, the CDR3 is TGTGCCAGCAGAGGGACAGGGGAGCCCTATGGCTACACCTTC. It codes for CASRGTGEPYGYTF.

J is TRBJ2-7 and V is TRBV7-2; D is ambiguous. This CDR3 contains 12 residues. Germline loops: CDR1 SGHTA, CDR2 FQGNSA. V lost 3 bases, J lost 4 bases, and 7 bases lay in between. This chain's CDR3 is CASSFPNYEQYF. The CDR3 DNA sequence: TGTGCCAGCAGCTTTCCTAATTACGAGCAGTACTTC.

This clone appeared a few times. The chain combines TRBV5-5 with TRBJ2-7; TRBD2 might be the D (5 bases). Germline CDR1 is SGHKS and CDR2 is YYEKEE (reference sequence). Trimming removed 4 bases from V and 2 bases from J, with 10 bases in between. CDR3 length equals 13 residues. The CDR3: CASSPGSPYEQYF. CDR3 in DNA: TGTGCCAGCAGCCCGGGGTCCCCCTACGAGCAGTACTTC.